This T cell receptor (beta chain) was obtained from a study of T cell repertoires in cytomegalovirus infection. Study background: Both CMV infection and a matching HLA type were indicated by public TCR beta signatures.

Ten or more counts support this clonotype. Its antigen is not identified. MiXCR was run by TCRdb on the reads, yielding one entry per CDR3 protein. This sample has roughly 760,000 distinct CDR3 sequences, with roughly 35% found just once. Study outcomes and limitations: The cumulative frequency of public TCR beta families identified carriers of CMV plus the relevant HLA. HLA-C-restricted CMV clonotypes gave the most frequent clonotype in two of eight donors.

This TCR derives from a human donor in good health (CMV status not recorded). Some clones in this sample may be carry-over from other donors' samples. The sample consisted of PBMCs.

The CDR3 bases are TGTGCCACCTCGAGGACAGGGAACAACGAGCAGTACTTC. Translating it yields CATSRTGNNEQYF. The genes are TRBV7-2 and TRBJ2-7; 8 nucleotides align to TRBD1. CDR3 length: 13 residues. The junction had 10 bases not matched to a gene; V was cut back by 10 bases and J by 5 bases. Per germline, CDR1 SGHTA and CDR2 FQGNSA. The full variable domain, with the rest looked up from reference TRBV7-2 and TRBJ2-7, is GAGVSQSPSNKVTEKGKDVELRCDPISGHTALYWYRQSLGQGLEFLIYFQGNSAPDKSGLPSDRFSAERTGGSVSTLTIQRTQQEDSAVYLCATSRTGNNEQYFGPGTRLTVT.